What follows are 2 T cell receptor beta chains derived from one specimen sequenced in a study of cytotoxic CD8 clonotypes in ibrutinib-treated CLL. Assay: immunoSEQ multiplex PCR; the TCRdb copy retains only in-frame clones and omits some. The data show tens of thousands of clones, 80% seen once. Source: PBMCs, taken at disease progression, from a patient treated with ibrutinib. The receptors were sampled from a human donor with chronic lymphocytic leukemia.

The CDR3 reads CASGRDRGNQPQHF. CDR3 nucleotide sequence: TGTGCCAGCGGCCGGGACAGGGGTAATCAGCCCCAGCATTTT. The gene calls are TRBV6-1 and TRBJ1-5; 10 nucleotides agree with TRBD1. Germline CDR1 reads MNHNS; CDR2 reads SASEGT. The CDR3 consists of 14 residues. After removal of 8 bases from V and 4 bases from J, the junction contained 5 bases not matched to a gene.

The V gene is TRBV4-1, the J gene TRBJ2-2; 7 bases fit TRBD1. Per germline, CDR1 MGHRA and CDR2 YSYEKL. This CDR3 is 16 amino acids long. The junction had 3 bases not matched to a gene; V was cut back by 1 base and J by 1 base. The CDR3 DNA is TGCGCCAGCAGCCAAGGCTCAGGGGGGAACACCGGGGAGCTGTTTTTT. Translation: CASSQGSGGNTGELFF.